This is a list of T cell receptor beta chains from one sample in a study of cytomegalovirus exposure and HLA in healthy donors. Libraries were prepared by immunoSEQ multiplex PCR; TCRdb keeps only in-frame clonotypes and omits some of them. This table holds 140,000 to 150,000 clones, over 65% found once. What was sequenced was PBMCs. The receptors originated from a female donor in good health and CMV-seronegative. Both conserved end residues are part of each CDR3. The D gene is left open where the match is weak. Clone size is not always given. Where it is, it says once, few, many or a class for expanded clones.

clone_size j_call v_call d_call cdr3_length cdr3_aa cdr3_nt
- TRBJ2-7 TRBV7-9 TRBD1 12 CSSSQQGNEQYF TGTTCCAGCAGCCAACAGGGGAACGAGCAGTACTTC
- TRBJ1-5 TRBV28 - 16 CASSPMRQGGNQPQHF TGTGCCAGCAGCCCTATGAGGCAGGGTGGCAATCAGCCCCAGCATTTT
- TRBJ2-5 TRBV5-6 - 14 CASSRKDSQETQYF TGTGCCAGCAGCCGGAAGGACAGCCAAGAGACCCAGTACTTC
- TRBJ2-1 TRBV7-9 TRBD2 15 CASSFTGGPAHEQFF TGTGCCAGCAGTTTTACGGGAGGACCAGCCCATGAGCAGTTCTTC
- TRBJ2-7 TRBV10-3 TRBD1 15 CAISGGQGGLYEQYF TGTGCCATCAGTGGGGGACAGGGGGGACTCTACGAGCAGTACTTC
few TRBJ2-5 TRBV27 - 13 CASRRQFQETQYF TGTGCCAGCAGGAGACAGTTCCAAGAGACCCAGTACTTC
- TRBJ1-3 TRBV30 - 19 CAWSVPTPLGALSGNTIYF TGTGCCTGGAGTGTACCGACCCCACTGGGGGCCCTCTCTGGAAACACCATATATTTT
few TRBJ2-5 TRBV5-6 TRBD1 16 CASSLAGQGVWETQYF TGTGCCAGCAGCTTGGCCGGGCAGGGGGTATGGGAGACCCAGTACTTC
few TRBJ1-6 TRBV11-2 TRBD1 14 CASSPGQGASPLHF TGTGCCAGCAGCCCCGGACAGGGGGCATCACCCCTCCACTTT
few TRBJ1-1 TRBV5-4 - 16 CASSSAAGRTDTEAFF TGTGCCAGCAGCTCGGCCGCGGGGCGCACCGACACTGAAGCTTTCTTT
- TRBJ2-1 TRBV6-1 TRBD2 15 CASSGSASGSGEQFF TGTGCCAGCAGCGGTTCGGCTAGCGGGAGTGGGGAGCAGTTCTTC
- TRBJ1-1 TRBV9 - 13 CASSATMNTEAFF TGTGCCAGCAGCGCAACAATGAACACTGAAGCTTTCTTT
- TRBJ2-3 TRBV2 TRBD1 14 CAFQTGASTDTQYF TGTGCCTTTCAGACAGGGGCTAGCACAGATACGCAGTATTTT
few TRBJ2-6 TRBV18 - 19 CASSSSGAFIGSGANVLTF TGTGCCAGCTCCTCTTCAGGGGCCTTTATAGGGTCTGGGGCCAACGTCCTGACTTTC
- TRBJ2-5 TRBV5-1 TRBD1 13 CASRGTGLETQYF TGCGCCAGCAGGGGGACAGGGCTAGAGACCCAGTACTTC
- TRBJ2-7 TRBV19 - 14 CASSRADTSYEQYF TGTGCCAGTAGTAGGGCGGACACTTCCTACGAGCAGTACTTC
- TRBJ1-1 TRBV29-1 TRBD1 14 CSVTRDSGNTEAFF TGCAGCGTCACCAGGGACAGTGGGAACACTGAAGCTTTCTTT
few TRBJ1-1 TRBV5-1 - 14 CASSLEGVTVEAFF TGCGCCAGCAGCTTGGAGGGCGTGACAGTTGAAGCTTTCTTT
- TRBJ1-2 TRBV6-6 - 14 CASTPGGRGNGYTF TGTGCCAGCACCCCAGGTGGTAGGGGCAATGGCTACACCTTC
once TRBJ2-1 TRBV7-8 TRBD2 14 CATQRASGSNEQFF TGTGCCACCCAACGGGCTAGCGGGAGCAATGAGCAGTTCTTC
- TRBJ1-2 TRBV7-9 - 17 CASSGGGGALTNYGYPF TGTGCCAGCAGCGGGGGAGGTGGGGCCCTCACTAACTATGGCTACCCCTTC
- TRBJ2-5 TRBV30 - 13 CAWSKDNQETQYF TGTGCCTGGAGTAAGGACAATCAAGAGACCCAGTACTTC
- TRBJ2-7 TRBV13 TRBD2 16 CASSYSRTSGSYEQYF TGTGCCAGCAGCTATAGTAGGACTAGCGGGAGTTACGAGCAGTACTTC
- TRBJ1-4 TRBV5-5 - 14 CASSFRVTNEKLFF TGTGCCAGCAGCTTCCGAGTAACTAATGAAAAACTGTTTTTT
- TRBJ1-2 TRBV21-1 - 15 CASSKDKEPNYGYTF TGTGCCAGCAGCAAAGATAAAGAGCCTAACTATGGCTACACCTTC
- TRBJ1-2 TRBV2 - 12 CASSKDSNGYTF TGTGCCAGCAGTAAGGACAGTAATGGCTACACCTTC
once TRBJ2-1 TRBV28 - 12 CASSSAVIGQFF TGTGCCAGCAGTTCAGCGGTAATAGGGCAGTTCTTC
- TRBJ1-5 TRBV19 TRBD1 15 CASSMGQGSNQPQHF TGTGCCAGTAGTATGGGACAGGGAAGCAATCAGCCCCAGCATTTT